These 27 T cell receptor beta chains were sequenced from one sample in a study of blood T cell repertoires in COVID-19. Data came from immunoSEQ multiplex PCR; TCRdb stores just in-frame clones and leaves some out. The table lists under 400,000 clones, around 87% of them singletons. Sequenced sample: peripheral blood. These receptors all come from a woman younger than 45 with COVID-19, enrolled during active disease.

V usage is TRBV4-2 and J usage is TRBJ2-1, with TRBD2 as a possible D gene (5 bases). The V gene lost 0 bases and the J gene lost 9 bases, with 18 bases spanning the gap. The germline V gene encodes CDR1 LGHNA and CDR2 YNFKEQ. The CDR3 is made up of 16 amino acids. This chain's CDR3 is CASSQETLGRFTEQFF. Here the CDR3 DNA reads TGTGCCAGCAGCCAAGAAACCCTGGGGAGATTTACTGAGCAGTTCTTC.

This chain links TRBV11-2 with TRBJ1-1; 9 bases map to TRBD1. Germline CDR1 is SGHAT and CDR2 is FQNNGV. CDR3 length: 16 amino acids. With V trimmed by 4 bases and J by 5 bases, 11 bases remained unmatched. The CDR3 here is CASSSNPGQGVTEAFF. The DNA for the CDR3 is TGTGCCAGCAGCTCAAATCCGGGACAGGGCGTGACTGAAGCTTTCTTT. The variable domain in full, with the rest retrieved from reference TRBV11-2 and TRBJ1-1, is EAGVAQSPRYKIIEKRQSVAFWCNPISGHATLYWYQQILGQGPKLLIQFQNNGVVDDSQLPKDRFSAERLKGVDSTLKIQPAKLEDSAVYLCASSSNPGQGVTEAFFGQGTRLTVV.

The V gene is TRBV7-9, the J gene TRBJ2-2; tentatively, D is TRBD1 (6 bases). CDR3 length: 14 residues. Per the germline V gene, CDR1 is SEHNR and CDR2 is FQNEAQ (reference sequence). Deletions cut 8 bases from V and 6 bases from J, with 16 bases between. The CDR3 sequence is CASHRSKGAGELFF. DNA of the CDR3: TGTGCCAGCCACCGTTCTAAGGGGGCCGGGGAGCTGTTTTTT.

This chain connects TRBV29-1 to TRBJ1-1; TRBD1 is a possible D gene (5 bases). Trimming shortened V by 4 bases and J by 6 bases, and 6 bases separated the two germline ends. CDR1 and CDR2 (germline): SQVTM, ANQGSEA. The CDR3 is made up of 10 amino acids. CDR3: CSVAGAEAFF. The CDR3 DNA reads TGCAGCGTTGCGGGGGCTGAAGCTTTCTTT.

CDR3 protein: CASSLGQGGTGAKNIQYF. In DNA form, the CDR3 reads TGTGCCAGCTCCCTGGGACAGGGGGGAACTGGAGCCAAAAACATTCAGTACTTC. The chain couples TRBV18 to TRBJ2-4, with TRBD1 identical over 11 bases. The CDR3 covers 18 residues. The germline V gene has CDR1 KGHSH and CDR2 LQKENI. V lost 6 bases, J lost 0 bases, and 10 bases stayed unmatched.

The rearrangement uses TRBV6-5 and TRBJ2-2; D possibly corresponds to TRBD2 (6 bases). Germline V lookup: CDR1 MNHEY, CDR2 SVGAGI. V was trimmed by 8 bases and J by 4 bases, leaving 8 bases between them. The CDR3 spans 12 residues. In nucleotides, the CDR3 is TGTGCCAGCCGGGGAGGCACCGGGGAGCTGTTTTTT. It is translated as CASRGGTGELFF.

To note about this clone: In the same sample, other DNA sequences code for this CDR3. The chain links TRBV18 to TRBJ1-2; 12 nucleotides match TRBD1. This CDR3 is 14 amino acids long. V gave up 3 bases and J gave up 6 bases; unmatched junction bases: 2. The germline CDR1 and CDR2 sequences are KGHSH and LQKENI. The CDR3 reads CASSPGTGGDGYTF. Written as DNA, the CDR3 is TGTGCCAGCTCACCCGGGACAGGGGGCGATGGCTACACCTTC.

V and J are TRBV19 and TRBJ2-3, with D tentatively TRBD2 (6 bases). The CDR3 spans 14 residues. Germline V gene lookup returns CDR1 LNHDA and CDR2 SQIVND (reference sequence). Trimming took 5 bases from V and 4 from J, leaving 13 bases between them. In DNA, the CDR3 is TGTGCCAGTAGTGGAGGGATAGGAGCAGATACGCAGTATTTT. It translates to CASSGGIGADTQYF.

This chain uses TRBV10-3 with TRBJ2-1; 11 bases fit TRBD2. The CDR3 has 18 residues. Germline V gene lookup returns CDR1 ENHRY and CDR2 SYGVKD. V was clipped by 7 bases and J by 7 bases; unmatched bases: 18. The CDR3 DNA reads TGTGCCATCACGCCGGGACTAGCGGAGTTCCCTCCTCGGAATGAGCAGTTCTTC. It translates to CAITPGLAEFPPRNEQFF.

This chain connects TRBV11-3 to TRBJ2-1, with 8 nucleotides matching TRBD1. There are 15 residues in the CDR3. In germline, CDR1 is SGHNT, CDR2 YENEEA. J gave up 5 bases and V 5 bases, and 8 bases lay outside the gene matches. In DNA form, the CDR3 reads TGTGCCAGCAGCCCCCTCGGACAGGGCAACAATGAGCAGTTCTTC. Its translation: CASSPLGQGNNEQFF.

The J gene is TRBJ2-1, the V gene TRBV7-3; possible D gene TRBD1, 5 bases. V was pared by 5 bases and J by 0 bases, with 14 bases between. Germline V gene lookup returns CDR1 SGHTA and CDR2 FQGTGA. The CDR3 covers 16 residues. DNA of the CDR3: TGTGCCAGCAGCCTCGAACAGGTCAGCTCCTACAATGAGCAGTTCTTC. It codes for CASSLEQVSSYNEQFF. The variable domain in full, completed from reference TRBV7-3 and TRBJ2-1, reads GAGVSQTPSNKVTEKGKYVELRCDPISGHTALYWYRQSLGQGPEFLIYFQGTGAADDSGLPNDRFFAVRPEGSVSTLKIQRTERGDSAVYLCASSLEQVSSYNEQFFGPGTRLTVL.

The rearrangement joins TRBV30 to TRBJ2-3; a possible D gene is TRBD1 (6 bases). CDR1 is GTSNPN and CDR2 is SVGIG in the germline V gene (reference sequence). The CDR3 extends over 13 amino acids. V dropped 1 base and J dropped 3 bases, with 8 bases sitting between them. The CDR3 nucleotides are TGTGCCTGGAGTGAAACAGGGACAGATACGCAGTATTTT. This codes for CAWSETGTDTQYF.

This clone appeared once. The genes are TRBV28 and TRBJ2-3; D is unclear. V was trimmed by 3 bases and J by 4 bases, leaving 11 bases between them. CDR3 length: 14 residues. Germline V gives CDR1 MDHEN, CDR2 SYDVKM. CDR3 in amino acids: CASSFGVVSDTQYF. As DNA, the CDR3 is TGTGCCAGCAGTTTTGGTGTAGTTTCAGATACGCAGTATTTT.

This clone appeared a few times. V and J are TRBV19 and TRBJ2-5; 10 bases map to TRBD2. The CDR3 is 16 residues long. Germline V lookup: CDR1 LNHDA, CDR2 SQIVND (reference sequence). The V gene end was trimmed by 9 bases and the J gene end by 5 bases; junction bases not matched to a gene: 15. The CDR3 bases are TGTGCCAGCACTCGTCGGCTAGCGGGAGTTGGGGAGACCCAGTACTTC. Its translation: CASTRRLAGVGETQYF.

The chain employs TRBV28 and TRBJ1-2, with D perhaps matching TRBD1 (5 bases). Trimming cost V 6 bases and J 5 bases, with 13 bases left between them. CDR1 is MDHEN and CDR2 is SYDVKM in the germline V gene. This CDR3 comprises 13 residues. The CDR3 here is CASSLLGGYGYTF. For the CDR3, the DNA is TGTGCCAGCAGCCTCCTGGGGGGGTATGGCTACACCTTC.

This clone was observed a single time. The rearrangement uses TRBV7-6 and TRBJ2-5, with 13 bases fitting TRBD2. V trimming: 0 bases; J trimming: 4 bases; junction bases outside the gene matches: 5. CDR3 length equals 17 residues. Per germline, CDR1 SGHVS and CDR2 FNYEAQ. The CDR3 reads CASSLASLAGGRETQYF. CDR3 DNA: TGTGCCAGCAGCTTAGCCTCACTAGCGGGAGGGAGAGAGACCCAGTACTTC.

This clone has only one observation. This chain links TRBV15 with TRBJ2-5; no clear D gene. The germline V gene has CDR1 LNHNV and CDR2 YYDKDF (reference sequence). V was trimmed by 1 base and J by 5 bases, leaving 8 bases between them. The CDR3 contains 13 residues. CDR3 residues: CATSRAGRETQYF. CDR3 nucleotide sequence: TGTGCCACCAGCAGAGCGGGTCGGGAGACCCAGTACTTC.

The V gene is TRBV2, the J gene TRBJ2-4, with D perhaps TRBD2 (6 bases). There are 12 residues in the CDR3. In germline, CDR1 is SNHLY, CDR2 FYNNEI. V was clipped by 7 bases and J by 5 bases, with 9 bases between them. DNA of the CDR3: TGTGCCAGCAATAGGGAGGAAAACATTCAGTACTTC. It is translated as CASNREENIQYF.

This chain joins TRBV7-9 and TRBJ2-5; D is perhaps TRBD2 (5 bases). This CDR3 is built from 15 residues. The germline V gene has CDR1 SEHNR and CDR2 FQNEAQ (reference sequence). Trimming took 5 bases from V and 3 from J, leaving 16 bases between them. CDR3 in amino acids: CASSRIPGLEETQYF. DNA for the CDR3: TGTGCCAGCAGCCGAATCCCCGGACTTGAAGAGACCCAGTACTTC.

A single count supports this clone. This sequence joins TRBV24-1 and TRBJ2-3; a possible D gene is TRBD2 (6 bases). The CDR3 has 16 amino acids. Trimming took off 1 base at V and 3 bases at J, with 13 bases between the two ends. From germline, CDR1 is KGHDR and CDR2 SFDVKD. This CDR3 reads CATSDFTVGRTDTQYF. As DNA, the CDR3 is TGTGCCACCAGTGATTTTACGGTGGGGAGGACAGATACGCAGTATTTT.

The CDR3 DNA reads TGCGCCAGCAGCTTGACGAGGACAGGGGGCTTGATCACTGAAGCTTTCTTT. The encoded protein is CASSLTRTGGLITEAFF. The V gene is TRBV5-1, the J gene TRBJ1-1, with 11 bases identical to TRBD1. The germline gives CDR1 SGHRS, CDR2 YFSETQ. J was trimmed by 4 bases and V by 1 base; bases with no gene match: 9. This CDR3 region has 17 residues.

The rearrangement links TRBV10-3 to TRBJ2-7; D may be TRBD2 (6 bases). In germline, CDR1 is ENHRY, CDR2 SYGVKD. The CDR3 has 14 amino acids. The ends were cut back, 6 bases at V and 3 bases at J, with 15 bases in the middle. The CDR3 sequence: CAIRGGGGDYEQYF. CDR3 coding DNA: TGTGCCATCAGGGGTGGTGGAGGGGACTACGAGCAGTACTTC.

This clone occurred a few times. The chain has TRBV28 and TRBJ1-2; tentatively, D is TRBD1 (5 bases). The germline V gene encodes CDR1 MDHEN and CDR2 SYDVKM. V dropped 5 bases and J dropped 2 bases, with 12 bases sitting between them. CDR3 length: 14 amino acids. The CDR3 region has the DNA TGTGCCAGCAGTCCCGGCAGGGCGAACTATGGCTACACCTTC. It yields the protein CASSPGRANYGYTF.

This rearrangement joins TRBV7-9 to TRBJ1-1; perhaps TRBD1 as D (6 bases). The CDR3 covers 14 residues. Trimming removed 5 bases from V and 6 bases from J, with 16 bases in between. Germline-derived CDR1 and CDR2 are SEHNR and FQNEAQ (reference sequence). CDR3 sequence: CASSRPTGGPEAFF. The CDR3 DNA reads TGTGCCAGCAGCCGACCGACAGGAGGCCCTGAAGCTTTCTTT.

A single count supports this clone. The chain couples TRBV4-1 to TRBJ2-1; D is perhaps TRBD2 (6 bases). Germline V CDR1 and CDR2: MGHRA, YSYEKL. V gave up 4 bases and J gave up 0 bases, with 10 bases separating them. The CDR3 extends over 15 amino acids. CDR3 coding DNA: TGCGCCAGCAGCCGATCTAGCGACTCCTACAATGAGCAGTTCTTC. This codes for CASSRSSDSYNEQFF.

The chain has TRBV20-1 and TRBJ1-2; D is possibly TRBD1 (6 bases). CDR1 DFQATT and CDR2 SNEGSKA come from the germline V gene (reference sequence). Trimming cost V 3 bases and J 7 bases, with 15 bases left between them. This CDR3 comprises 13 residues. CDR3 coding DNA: TGCAGTGCTAGTTCGGTAGGGGGGGTTGGCTACACCTTC. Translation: CSASSVGGVGYTF.

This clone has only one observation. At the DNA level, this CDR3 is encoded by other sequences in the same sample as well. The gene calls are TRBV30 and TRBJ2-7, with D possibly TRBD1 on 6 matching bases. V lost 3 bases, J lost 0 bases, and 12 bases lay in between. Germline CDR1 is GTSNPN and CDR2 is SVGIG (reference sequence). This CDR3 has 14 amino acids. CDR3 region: CAWSRGGSSYEQYF. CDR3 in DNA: TGTGCCTGGAGCAGGGGTGGGTCCTCCTACGAGCAGTACTTC.